Listed here are 28 T cell receptor beta chains from one sample, sequenced in a study of blood T cell repertoires in COVID-19. Generated by immunoSEQ multiplex PCR, the TCRdb table keeps only in-frame clones and is missing some. The repertoire includes over 150,000 clones, approximately 85% of them detected once, and 6.9% sits in the top ten. The sequenced sample consisted of peripheral blood. Source of these receptors: a man older than 75 with COVID-19, enrolled during active disease.

The chain joins TRBV7-6 to TRBJ2-1; 9 bases are a match to TRBD1. The germline CDR1 and CDR2 sequences are SGHVS and FNYEAQ. The CDR3 has 15 amino acids. J gave up 8 bases and V 5 bases, and 10 bases lay outside the gene matches. CDR3 nucleotides: TGTGCCAGCAGCCCGACAGGGGGTGCGTTATATGAGCAGTTCTTC. It yields the protein CASSPTGGALYEQFF.

This clone was picked up a small number of times. The CDR3 nucleotides read TGTGCCAGCTCAGAAGGGGCAAGGGGCTACACCTTC. Protein sequence: CASSEGARGYTF. This sequence joins TRBV18 and TRBJ1-2, with D possibly being TRBD1 (5 bases). The CDR3 spans 12 residues. Germline values: CDR1 KGHSH, CDR2 LQKENI. V lost 5 bases to trimming and J lost 8 bases, with 12 bases between them.

The rearrangement links TRBV11-1 to TRBJ2-7; tentative D call: TRBD1 (5 bases). The CDR3 loop spans 12 amino acids. The germline V gene encodes CDR1 SGHAT and CDR2 FQDESV (reference sequence). Trimming took 2 bases from V and 6 from J, leaving 8 bases between them. CDR3 protein: CASSLQGAEQYF. The CDR3 DNA reads TGTGCCAGCAGCTTACAGGGCGCCGAGCAGTACTTC.

This chain joins TRBV7-3 and TRBJ2-6; D uncertain. V was trimmed by 8 bases and J by 0 bases, leaving 5 bases between them. Per the germline V gene, CDR1 is SGHTA and CDR2 is FQGTGA. CDR3 length: 13 residues. The CDR3 protein is CASGPSGANVLTF. The DNA of the CDR3 is TGTGCCAGCGGCCCCTCTGGGGCCAACGTCCTGACTTTC. Full variable domain (remainder filled in from reference TRBV7-3 and TRBJ2-6): GAGVSQTPSNKVTEKGKYVELRCDPISGHTALYWYRQSLGQGPEFLIYFQGTGAADDSGLPNDRFFAVRPEGSVSTLKIQRTERGDSAVYLCASGPSGANVLTFGAGSRLTVL.

This chain connects TRBV19 to TRBJ1-5, with D perhaps matching TRBD1 (6 bases). Germline loops: CDR1 LNHDA, CDR2 SQIVND (reference sequence). This CDR3 is built from 14 residues. The V and J ends lost 7 bases and 8 bases respectively, with 18 bases between them. CDR3: CASTEYRAVEPQHF. In DNA form, the CDR3 reads TGTGCCAGTACCGAATACAGGGCTGTGGAGCCCCAGCATTTT.

The genes are TRBV19 and TRBJ1-5; D may be TRBD1 (6 bases). Germline V CDR1 and CDR2: LNHDA, SQIVND (reference sequence). The CDR3 is 16 amino acids. Trimming left V 4 bases short and J 1 base short, with 14 bases between. In DNA, the CDR3 is TGTGCCAGTAGTACAACAGGGAAGATAAGCAATCAGCCCCAGCATTTT. This translates into CASSTTGKISNQPQHF.

The rearrangement uses TRBV6-2 or TRBV6-3 and TRBJ2-3; D possibly corresponds to TRBD1 (6 bases). V lost 4 bases and J lost 0, with 23 bases in between. Germline V gene lookup returns CDR1 MNHEY and CDR2 SVGEGT. The CDR3 runs to 19 residues. In DNA, the CDR3 is TGTGCCAGCAGTTCCTTACTACCCACAGGGCCGCCCAGCACAGATACGCAGTATTTT. This translates into CASSSLLPTGPPSTDTQYF.

This clone has only a few counts. The rearrangement joins TRBV5-1 to TRBJ1-6; a weak D match, TRBD1 (5 bases). CDR3 size: 16 residues. CDR1 SGHRS and CDR2 YFSETQ come from the germline V gene. V was shortened by 7 bases and J by 2 bases, with 16 bases between the two germline ends. CDR3 region: CASGAGFGAYNSPLHF. The CDR3 nucleotides are TGCGCCAGCGGAGCAGGGTTTGGGGCCTATAATTCACCCCTCCACTTT.

The chain recombines TRBV5-1 with TRBJ2-1, with D tentatively TRBD2 (6 bases). Trimming took off 4 bases at V and 7 bases at J, with 12 bases between the two ends. Germline V gene lookup returns CDR1 SGHRS and CDR2 YFSETQ. The CDR3 spans 13 residues. CDR3 coding DNA: TGCGCCAGCAGCGGGGAGGTATCAAATGAGCAGTTCTTC. Its translation is CASSGEVSNEQFF.

This CDR3 is CASSYPPGQGAGYTF. The CDR3 nucleotides are TGTGCCAGCAGTTACCCGCCGGGACAGGGCGCTGGCTACACCTTC. The chain couples TRBV6-5 to TRBJ1-2, with 9 bases that match TRBD1. Germline lookup yields CDR1 MNHEY and CDR2 SVGAGI. The CDR3 is made up of 15 amino acids. The trim removed 2 bases at V and 7 bases at J, leaving 8 bases unmatched.

This chain uses TRBV23-1 with TRBJ2-7, with 7 bases lining up with TRBD1. Being an ORF, TRBV23-1 has a function that is uncertain. The CDR3 is 16 residues long. The V gene end was trimmed by 3 bases and the J gene end by 0 bases; junction bases not matched to a gene: 8. CDR3 sequence reads: CASSHLRDSGSYEQYF. As DNA, the CDR3 is TGCGCCAGCAGTCACCTCCGGGACAGTGGCTCCTACGAGCAGTACTTC.

In regard to this clone: Different DNA sequences within this sample yield the same CDR3. V gene TRBV18 combines with J gene TRBJ1-2; D remains unclear. Trimming left V 3 bases short and J 0 bases short, with 8 bases between. Germline V gene data show CDR1 as KGHSH and CDR2 as LQKENI. CDR3 length: 14 amino acids. The CDR3 DNA is TGTGCCAGCTCACCTAACCGAGCTAACTATGGCTACACCTTC. Translation: CASSPNRANYGYTF.

This clone was observed a few times. The chain links TRBV5-1 to TRBJ1-3; D gene unclear. The germline CDR1 and CDR2 sequences are SGHRS and YFSETQ. The CDR3 totals 14 residues. V shed 0 bases and J shed 0 bases, with 4 bases lying between them. CDR3 nucleotide sequence: TGCGCCAGCAGCTTGGAACACTCTGGAAACACCATATATTTT. Translating gives CASSLEHSGNTIYF. Complete variable domain (other parts from reference TRBV5-1 and TRBJ1-3): KAGVTQTPRYLIKTRGQQVTLSCSPISGHRSVSWYQQTPGQGLQFLFEYFSETQRNKGNFPGRFSGRQFSNSRSEMNVSTLELGDSALYLCASSLEHSGNTIYFGEGSWLTVV.

The sample holds one count of this clone. The chain combines TRBV2 with TRBJ1-4; 7 nucleotides align to TRBD1. CDR3 length: 15 residues. Germline assignment: CDR1 SNHLY and CDR2 FYNNEI. V was clipped by 7 bases and J by 0 bases; unmatched bases: 5. The CDR3 spells CASKSTGATNEKLFF. The CDR3 DNA reads as TGTGCCAGCAAGAGCACAGGGGCAACTAATGAAAAACTGTTTTTT. Using reference TRBV2 and TRBJ1-4 for the parts outside the CDR3, the full variable domain is EPEVTQTPSHQVTQMGQEVILRCVPISNHLYFYWYRQILGQKVEFLVSFYNNEISEKSEIFDDQFSVERPDGSNFTLKIRSTKLEDSAMYFCASKSTGATNEKLFFGSGTQLSVL.

This chain joins TRBV7-9 and TRBJ1-2; 8 bases match TRBD1. Trimming cost V 5 bases and J 7 bases; bases outside gene matches: 9. Looked up from germline, CDR1 is SEHNR and CDR2 is FQNEAQ (reference sequence). The CDR3 spans 14 residues. The CDR3 loop is CASSPNSGGGGYTF. The CDR3 nucleotides read TGTGCCAGCAGCCCGAATTCAGGGGGCGGTGGCTACACCTTC.

V and J are TRBV4-1 and TRBJ2-1; perhaps TRBD2 as D (6 bases). Trimming cost V 0 bases and J 4 bases, with 13 bases left between them. Germline V CDR1 and CDR2: MGHRA, YSYEKL. There are 16 residues in the CDR3. Written as DNA, the CDR3 is TGCGCCAGCAGCCAAGATCGAAGCGGGTATTACAATGAGCAGTTCTTC. Translation: CASSQDRSGYYNEQFF.

This clone was recorded once. V is TRBV19 and J is TRBJ1-1; D is unclear. The CDR3 runs to 13 residues. V was clipped by 5 bases and J by 4 bases, with 11 bases between them. CDR1 LNHDA and CDR2 SQIVND come from the germline V gene (reference sequence). CDR3 coding DNA: TGTGCCAGTAGTCAGGAAGGTGGCACTGAAGCTTTCTTT. It is translated as CASSQEGGTEAFF.

The genes are TRBV10-3 and TRBJ1-1; 9 bases are a match to TRBD1. The CDR3 spans 15 residues. Germline V gives CDR1 ENHRY, CDR2 SYGVKD. V lost 6 bases and J lost 1; bases outside the gene matches: 6. The CDR3 coding sequence is TGTGCCATCAGATCACAGGGGGCTGGGAACACTGAAGCTTTCTTT. Encoded protein: CAIRSQGAGNTEAFF.

The rearrangement links TRBV9 to TRBJ2-3, with TRBD2 matching 11 bases. V dropped 4 bases and J dropped 5; count of bases not matched to a gene: 9. The CDR3 covers 16 residues. Germline CDR1 reads SGDLS; CDR2 reads YYNGEE. As DNA, the CDR3 is TGTGCCAGCAGCCCCAGACTAGCGGGGTCCCTAGATACGCAGTATTTT. Protein: CASSPRLAGSLDTQYF.

V and J are TRBV5-3 and TRBJ2-5, with TRBD1 matching 8 bases. TRBV5-3 is treated as an ORF (open reading frame) with a function not yet certain. This CDR3 region has 22 residues. V shed 4 bases, J shed 1 base, and the junction held 27 bases outside the gene matches. The CDR3 bases are TGTGCCAGAAGCCCTAAACTTACAGTAGCCCCGCGACAGGGGCCGATCCAAGAGACCCAGTACTTC. It encodes CARSPKLTVAPRQGPIQETQYF.

The chain couples TRBV5-1 to TRBJ2-1, with 13 bases that match TRBD2. Germline CDR1 SGHRS, CDR2 YFSETQ. CDR3 size: 18 residues. The J segment lost 8 bases and the V segment lost 0 bases, leaving 11 bases of the junction unmatched. This chain's CDR3 is CASSLEGGLAGYRDEQFF. In nucleotides, the CDR3 is TGCGCCAGCAGCTTGGAGGGGGGACTAGCGGGGTATCGCGATGAGCAGTTCTTC.

The rearrangement joins TRBV2 to TRBJ2-2; 7 positions match TRBD1. After removal of 7 bases from V and 7 bases from J, the junction contained 9 bases not matched to a gene. Germline V CDR1 and CDR2: SNHLY, FYNNEI. The CDR3 loop spans 14 amino acids. Here the CDR3 reads CASTEDRAIGELFF. CDR3 sequence (DNA): TGTGCCAGCACGGAAGACAGGGCTATCGGGGAGCTGTTTTTT.

The CDR3 sequence is CASSPAAVYNSPLHF. The DNA of the CDR3 is TGTGCCAGCAGTCCAGCGGCAGTCTATAATTCACCCCTCCACTTT. This rearrangement joins TRBV9 to TRBJ1-6; no reliable D call. The CDR3 consists of 15 residues. Trimming stripped 5 bases from V and 3 bases from J, with 12 bases between. Germline CDR1 reads SGDLS; CDR2 reads YYNGEE.

The chain combines TRBV5-1 with TRBJ1-2; 11 positions agree with TRBD1. The CDR3 spans 16 residues. CDR1 and CDR2 from the germline V gene are SGHRS and YFSETQ. The V and J ends lost 2 bases and 7 bases, in that order; junction bases with no gene match: 10. For the CDR3, the DNA is TGCGCCAGCAGCTTTAGGACAGGGGGCGAGTCTGGTGGCTACACCTTC. The encoded protein is CASSFRTGGESGGYTF.

V is TRBV5-5 and J is TRBJ1-1; TRBD1 is a possible D gene (5 bases). The length of the CDR3 is 18 residues. Germline values: CDR1 SGHKS, CDR2 YYEKEE (reference sequence). V gave up 0 bases and J gave up 1 base, with 19 bases separating them. CDR3 region: CASSLDPTRQRANTEAFF. CDR3 sequence (DNA): TGTGCCAGCAGCTTGGACCCAACTAGACAGCGGGCGAACACTGAAGCTTTCTTT. Based on the CDR3 plus reference TRBV5-5 and TRBJ1-1, the full variable domain is DAGVTQSPTHLIKTRGQQVTLRCSPISGHKSVSWYQQVLGQGPQFIFQYYEKEERGRGNFPDRFSARQFPNYSSELNVNALLLGDSALYLCASSLDPTRQRANTEAFFGQGTRLTVV.

Written as DNA, the CDR3 is TGTGCCAGCAGCGAGGGAGGGCCCGGGGAGCTGTTTTTT. This translates into CASSEGGPGELFF. The chain couples TRBV7-3 to TRBJ2-2; the match to TRBD2 covers 7 bases. The junction had 3 bases not matched to a gene; V was cut back by 5 bases and J by 6 bases. The CDR3 has 13 residues. CDR1 SGHTA and CDR2 FQGTGA come from the germline V gene.

The gene calls are TRBV19 and TRBJ1-1; 7 nucleotides line up with TRBD1. Germline V CDR1 and CDR2: LNHDA, SQIVND (reference sequence). The CDR3 extends over 13 amino acids. The trim removed 2 bases at V and 5 bases at J, leaving 2 bases unmatched. Here the CDR3 DNA reads TGTGCCAGTAGTATACAGGGGGAAACTGAAGCTTTCTTT. Translating it yields CASSIQGETEAFF.

This rearrangement joins TRBV2 to TRBJ1-1; unclear D gene. The germline gives CDR1 SNHLY, CDR2 FYNNEI. Trimming shortened V by 8 bases and J by 0 bases, and 13 bases separated the two germline ends. There are 14 residues in the CDR3. CDR3 sequence (DNA): TGTGCCAGCCGTATTGAAGCTATGAACACTGAAGCTTTCTTT. Encoded protein: CASRIEAMNTEAFF.